This T cell receptor beta chain was recorded in a study of blood T cell repertoires in COVID-19. At the level of the study: The United States, Italy and Spain supplied acute and convalescent COVID-19 samples. T cells, B-cell-depleted T cells, or PBMCs supplied cDNA or gDNA.

In the authors' workflow: The assay estimated nucleated cells by amplifying reference gene primers. Produced via immunoSEQ multiplex PCR; TCRdb's table is partial and in-frame only. V, J and clone size reflect that table, while D and trimming were determined from the DNA. The sample holds roughly 170,000 clones, about 90% seen once. This clone is a singleton in its sample. V was trimmed by 3 bases and J by 1 base, leaving 6 bases between them. Germline CDR1 is SGHTA and CDR2 is FQGNSA. This CDR3 contains 13 residues. Sequencing used peripheral blood. V gene TRBV7-2 combines with J gene TRBJ1-2; no clear D. This receptor was taken from a man between 65 and 79 years old with active or convalescent COVID-19. CDR3 residues: CASSFSLNYGYTF. The CDR3 nucleotides are TGTGCCAGCAGCTTCAGTCTTAACTATGGCTACACCTTC.